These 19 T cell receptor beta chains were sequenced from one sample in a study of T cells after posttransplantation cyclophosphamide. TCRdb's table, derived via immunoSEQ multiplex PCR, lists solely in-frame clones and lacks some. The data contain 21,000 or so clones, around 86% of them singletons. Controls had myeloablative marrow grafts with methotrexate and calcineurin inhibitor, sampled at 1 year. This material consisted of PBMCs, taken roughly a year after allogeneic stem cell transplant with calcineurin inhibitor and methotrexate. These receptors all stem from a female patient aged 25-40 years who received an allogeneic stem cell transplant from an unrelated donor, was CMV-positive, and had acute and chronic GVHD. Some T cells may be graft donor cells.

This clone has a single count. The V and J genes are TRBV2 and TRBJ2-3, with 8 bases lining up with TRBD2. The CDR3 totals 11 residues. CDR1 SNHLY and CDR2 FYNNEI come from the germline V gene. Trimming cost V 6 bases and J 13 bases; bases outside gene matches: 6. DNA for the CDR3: TGTGCCAGCAGGAGCGGGGGACCTAAGTATTTT. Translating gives CASRSGGPKYF.

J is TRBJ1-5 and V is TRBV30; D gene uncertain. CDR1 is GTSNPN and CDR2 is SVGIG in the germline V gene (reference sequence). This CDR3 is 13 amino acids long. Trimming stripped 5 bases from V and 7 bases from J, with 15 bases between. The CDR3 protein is CAWSPGRGQPQHF. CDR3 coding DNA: TGTGCCTGGTCCCCCGGGCGGGGACAGCCCCAGCATTTT. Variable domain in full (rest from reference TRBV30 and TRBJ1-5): SQTIHQWPATLVQPVGSPLSLECTVEGTSNPNLYWYRQAAGRGLQLLFYSVGIGQISSEVPQNLSASRPQDRQFILSSKKLLLSDSGFYLCAWSPGRGQPQHFGDGTRLSIL.

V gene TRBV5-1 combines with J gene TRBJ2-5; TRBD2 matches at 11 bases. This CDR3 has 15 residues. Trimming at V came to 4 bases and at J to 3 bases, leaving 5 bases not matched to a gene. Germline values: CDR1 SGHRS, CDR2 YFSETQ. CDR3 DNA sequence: TGCGCCAGCAGCCTAGCGGGGGGCAATAAAGAGACCCAGTACTTC. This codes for CASSLAGGNKETQYF.

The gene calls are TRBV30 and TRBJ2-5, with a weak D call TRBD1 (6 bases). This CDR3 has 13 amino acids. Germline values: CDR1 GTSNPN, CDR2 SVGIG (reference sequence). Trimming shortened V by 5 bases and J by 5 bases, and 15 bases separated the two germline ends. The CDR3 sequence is CAWAGVSGETQYF. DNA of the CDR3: TGTGCCTGGGCAGGGGTTTCTGGGGAGACCCAGTACTTC.

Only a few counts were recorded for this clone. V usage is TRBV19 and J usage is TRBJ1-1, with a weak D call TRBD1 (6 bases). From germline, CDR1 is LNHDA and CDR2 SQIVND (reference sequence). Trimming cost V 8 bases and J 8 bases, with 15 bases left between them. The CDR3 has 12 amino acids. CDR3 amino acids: CASCGRGLEAFF. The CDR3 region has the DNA TGTGCCAGTTGTGGCAGGGGATTAGAAGCTTTCTTT.

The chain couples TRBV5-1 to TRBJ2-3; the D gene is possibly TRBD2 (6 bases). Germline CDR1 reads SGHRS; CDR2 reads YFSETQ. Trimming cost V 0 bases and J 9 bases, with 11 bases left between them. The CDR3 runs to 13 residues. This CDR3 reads CASSLANRETQYF. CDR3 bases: TGCGCCAGCAGCTTGGCCAATCGGGAGACGCAGTATTTT.

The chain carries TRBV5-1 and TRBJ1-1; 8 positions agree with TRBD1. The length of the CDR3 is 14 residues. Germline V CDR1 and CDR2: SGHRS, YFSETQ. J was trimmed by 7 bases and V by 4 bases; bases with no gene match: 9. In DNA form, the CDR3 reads TGCGCCAGCAGCATCACAGGGGGGGACGGTGAAGCTTTCTTT. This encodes CASSITGGDGEAFF.

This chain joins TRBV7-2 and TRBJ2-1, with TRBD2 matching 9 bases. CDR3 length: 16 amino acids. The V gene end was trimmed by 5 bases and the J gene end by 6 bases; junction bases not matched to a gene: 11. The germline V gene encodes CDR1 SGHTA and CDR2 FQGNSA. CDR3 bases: TGTGCCAGCAGCCTTTCAGCGGGAGGCATTGCCAATGAGCAGTTCTTC. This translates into CASSLSAGGIANEQFF.

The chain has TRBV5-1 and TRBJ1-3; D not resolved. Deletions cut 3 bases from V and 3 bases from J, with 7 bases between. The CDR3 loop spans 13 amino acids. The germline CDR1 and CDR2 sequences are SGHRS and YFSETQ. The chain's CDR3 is CASSYGDGNTIYF. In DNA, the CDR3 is TGCGCCAGCAGCTACGGTGATGGAAACACCATATATTTT.

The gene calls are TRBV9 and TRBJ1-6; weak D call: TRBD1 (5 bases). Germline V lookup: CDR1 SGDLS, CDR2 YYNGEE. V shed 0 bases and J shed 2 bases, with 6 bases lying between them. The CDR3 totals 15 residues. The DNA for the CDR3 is TGTGCCAGCAGCGTAGCGGACACCTATAATTCACCCCTCCACTTT. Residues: CASSVADTYNSPLHF.

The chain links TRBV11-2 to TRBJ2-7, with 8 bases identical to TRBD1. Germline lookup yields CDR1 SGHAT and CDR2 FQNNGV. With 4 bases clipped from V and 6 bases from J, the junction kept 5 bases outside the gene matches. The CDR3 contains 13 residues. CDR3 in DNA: TGTGCCAGCAGCTCCGGGACAGGCAGCGAGCAGTACTTC. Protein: CASSSGTGSEQYF.

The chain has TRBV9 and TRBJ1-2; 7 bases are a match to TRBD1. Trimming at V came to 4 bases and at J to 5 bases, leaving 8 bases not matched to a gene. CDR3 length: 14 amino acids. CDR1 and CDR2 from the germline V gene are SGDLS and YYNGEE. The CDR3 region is CASSLKTGPYGYTF. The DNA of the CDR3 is TGTGCCAGCAGCCTTAAGACAGGGCCATATGGCTACACCTTC.

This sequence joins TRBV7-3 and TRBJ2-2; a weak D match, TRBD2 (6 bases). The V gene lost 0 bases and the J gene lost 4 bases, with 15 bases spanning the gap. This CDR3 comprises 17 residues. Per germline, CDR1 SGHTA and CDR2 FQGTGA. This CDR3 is CASSLTGGVGGTGELFF. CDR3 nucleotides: TGTGCCAGCAGCTTAACGGGCGGGGTAGGCGGCACCGGGGAGCTGTTTTTT.

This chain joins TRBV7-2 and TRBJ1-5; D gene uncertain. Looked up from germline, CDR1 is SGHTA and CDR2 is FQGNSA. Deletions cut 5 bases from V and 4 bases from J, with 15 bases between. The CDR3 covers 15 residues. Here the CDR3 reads CASSPQRERNQPQHF. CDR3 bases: TGTGCCAGCAGCCCCCAACGGGAGAGGAATCAGCCCCAGCATTTT.

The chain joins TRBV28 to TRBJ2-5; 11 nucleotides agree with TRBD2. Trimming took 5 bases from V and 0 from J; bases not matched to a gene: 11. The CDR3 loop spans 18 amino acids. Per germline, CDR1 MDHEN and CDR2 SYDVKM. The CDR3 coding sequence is TGTGCCAGCAGTCCACTAGCGGGAGCTCCCTATTACCAAGAGACCCAGTACTTC. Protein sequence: CASSPLAGAPYYQETQYF.

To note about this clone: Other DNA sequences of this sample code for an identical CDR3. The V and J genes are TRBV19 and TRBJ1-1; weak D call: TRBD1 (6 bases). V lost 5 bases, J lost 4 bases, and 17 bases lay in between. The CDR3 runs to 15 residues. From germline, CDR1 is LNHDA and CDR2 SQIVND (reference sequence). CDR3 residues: CASSFPGGVFTEAFF. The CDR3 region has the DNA TGTGCCAGTAGTTTTCCGGGGGGCGTATTCACTGAAGCTTTCTTT.

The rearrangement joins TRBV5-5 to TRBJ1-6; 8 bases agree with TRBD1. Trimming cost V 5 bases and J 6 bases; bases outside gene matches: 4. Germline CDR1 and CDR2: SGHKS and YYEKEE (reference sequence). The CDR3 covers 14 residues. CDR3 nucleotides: TGTGCCAGCAGTTGGACAGGGAGTAATTCACCCCTCCACTTT. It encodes CASSWTGSNSPLHF.

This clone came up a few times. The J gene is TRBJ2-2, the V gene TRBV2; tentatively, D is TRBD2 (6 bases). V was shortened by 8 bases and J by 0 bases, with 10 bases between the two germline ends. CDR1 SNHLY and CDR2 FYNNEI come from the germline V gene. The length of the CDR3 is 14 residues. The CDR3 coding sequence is TGTGCCAGCGACGGCGGGACGAACACCGGGGAGCTGTTTTTT. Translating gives CASDGGTNTGELFF.

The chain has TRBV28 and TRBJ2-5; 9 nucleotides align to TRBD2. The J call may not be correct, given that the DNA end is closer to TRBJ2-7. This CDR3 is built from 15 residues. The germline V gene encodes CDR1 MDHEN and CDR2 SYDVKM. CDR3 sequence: CASSLSASGTYEQYF. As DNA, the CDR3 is TGTGCCAGCAGTTTATCCGCTAGCGGGACCTACGAGCAGTACTTC.